The entry below gives a single TCR beta chain sequence along with its context. As yet, its antigen is unknown. There are 12 residues in the CDR3. Germline V gene lookup returns CDR1 SGHTA and CDR2 FQGNSA. V shed 6 bases, J shed 8 bases, and the junction held 3 bases outside the gene matches. This entry is derived from a study of identifying expanded T cells in peripheral blood. Study results and caveats: Clone count variance between roughly 2-week samples rose with total template count.

Measured with immunoSEQ multiplex PCR; TCRdb has only the in-frame clones, and not every one. Of some 78,000 clones listed, roughly 81% are singletons. This receptor was obtained from a person between 18 and 75 years old in good health. The rearrangement uses TRBV7-2 and TRBJ1-2, with TRBD1 matching 10 bases. Sequenced material: blood. DNA for the CDR3: TGTGCCAGCAGGCGGGACAGGGGCGGCTACACCTTC. This encodes CASRRDRGGYTF.